These T cell receptor beta chains were read from a single sample in a study of regulatory dendritic cells for organ transplantation. Assay: immunoSEQ multiplex PCR; the TCRdb copy retains only in-frame clones and omits some. The table lists tens of thousands of clones, approximately 78% of them singletons. Input material: naive CD4+ T cells from blood. All receptors derive from a human donor in good health. CDR3s include the opening cysteine and the closing phenylalanine or tryptophan. The order of the fields is D gene, V gene, J gene, CDR3 protein, CDR3 DNA. The D gene is left open where the match is weak.

d_call: TRBD2
v_call: TRBV5-4
j_call: TRBJ2-3
cdr3_aa: CASSSSGGRTGAQYF
cdr3_nt: TGTGCCAGCAGCTCCAGCGGGGGGAGAACGGGGGCGCAGTATTTT

d_call: TRBD1
v_call: TRBV5-1
j_call: TRBJ1-2
cdr3_aa: CASSRDGTGSSYGYTF
cdr3_nt: TGCGCCAGCAGTAGAGACGGGACAGGCTCTAGCTATGGCTACACCTTC

d_call: -
v_call: TRBV5-1
j_call: TRBJ2-7
cdr3_aa: CASSLEGQVPYEQYF
cdr3_nt: TGCGCCAGCAGCTTGGAGGGGCAGGTACCCTACGAGCAGTACTTC

d_call: TRBD2
v_call: TRBV9
j_call: TRBJ2-3
cdr3_aa: CASSVSGGRGTDTQYF
cdr3_nt: TGTGCCAGCAGCGTTAGCGGGGGGAGGGGCACAGATACGCAGTATTTT

d_call: -
v_call: TRBV5-1
j_call: TRBJ2-3
cdr3_aa: CASSLDHPGDTQYF
cdr3_nt: TGCGCCAGCAGCTTGGACCATCCGGGAGATACGCAGTATTTT

d_call: TRBD1
v_call: TRBV7-2
j_call: TRBJ2-7
cdr3_aa: CASSLGGDRGYEQYF
cdr3_nt: TGTGCCAGCAGCTTAGGTGGGGACAGGGGGTACGAGCAGTACTTC

d_call: -
v_call: TRBV9
j_call: TRBJ1-2
cdr3_aa: CASSVDGQGTYGYTF
cdr3_nt: TGTGCCAGCAGCGTAGATGGCCAGGGGACCTATGGCTACACCTTC

d_call: TRBD2
v_call: TRBV19
j_call: TRBJ2-5
cdr3_aa: CASSGGVGTHLGETQYF
cdr3_nt: TGTGCCAGTAGTGGGGGGGTGGGGACCCACCTGGGAGAGACCCAGTACTTC

d_call: -
v_call: TRBV28
j_call: TRBJ1-4
cdr3_aa: CATEYPRGRSTNEKLFF
cdr3_nt: TGTGCCACGGAGTATCCAAGGGGAAGGAGTACTAATGAAAAACTGTTTTTT

d_call: TRBD2
v_call: TRBV7-9
j_call: TRBJ2-1
cdr3_aa: CASSSAGANYNEQFF
cdr3_nt: TGTGCCAGCAGCTCAGCGGGGGCCAACTACAATGAGCAGTTCTTC

d_call: -
v_call: TRBV7-8
j_call: TRBJ1-5
cdr3_aa: CASSSRGGTSNQPQHF
cdr3_nt: TGTGCCAGCAGCTCCCGGGGGGGGACGAGCAATCAGCCCCAGCATTTT

d_call: -
v_call: TRBV18
j_call: TRBJ2-5
cdr3_aa: CASSPQGGGGETQYF
cdr3_nt: TGTGCCAGCTCACCTCAGGGAGGGGGAGGAGAGACCCAGTACTTC

d_call: -
v_call: TRBV4-2
j_call: TRBJ1-6
cdr3_aa: CASSQDLLGLYNSPLHF
cdr3_nt: TGTGCCAGCAGCCAAGATCTTTTGGGACTATATAATTCACCCCTCCACTTT

d_call: TRBD1
v_call: TRBV4-2
j_call: TRBJ1-2
cdr3_aa: CASSQEHRQGNYGYTF
cdr3_nt: TGTGCCAGCAGCCAAGAACACCGACAGGGGAACTATGGCTACACCTTC

d_call: TRBD1
v_call: TRBV15
j_call: TRBJ2-7
cdr3_aa: CATSTRQGVYEQYF
cdr3_nt: TGTGCCACCAGCACGCGACAGGGGGTCTACGAGCAGTACTTC

d_call: -
v_call: TRBV11-2
j_call: TRBJ1-5
cdr3_aa: CASSSPDTTMNQPQHF
cdr3_nt: TGTGCCAGCAGCTCCCCCGACACGACCATGAATCAGCCCCAGCATTTT

d_call: TRBD1
v_call: TRBV5-5
j_call: TRBJ1-1
cdr3_aa: CASSLGTGGMNTEAFF
cdr3_nt: TGTGCCAGCAGCTTGGGGACAGGGGGAATGAACACTGAAGCTTTCTTT

d_call: -
v_call: TRBV5-4
j_call: TRBJ2-3
cdr3_aa: CAISRDLSTDTQYF
cdr3_nt: TGTGCCATCTCCCGGGACTTGAGCACAGATACGCAGTATTTT

d_call: -
v_call: TRBV28
j_call: TRBJ1-4
cdr3_aa: CASSDSGDEKLFF
cdr3_nt: TGTGCCAGCAGCGATTCAGGGGATGAAAAACTGTTTTTT

d_call: TRBD1
v_call: TRBV6-5
j_call: TRBJ2-7
cdr3_aa: CASLDRGSYEQYF
cdr3_nt: TGTGCCAGCCTTGACAGGGGCTCCTACGAGCAGTACTTC

d_call: TRBD1
v_call: TRBV6-1
j_call: TRBJ1-5
cdr3_aa: CASSEQGASNQPQHF
cdr3_nt: TGTGCCAGCAGTGAACAGGGGGCTAGCAATCAGCCCCAGCATTTT

d_call: TRBD1
v_call: TRBV10-3
j_call: TRBJ1-5
cdr3_aa: CAIRQGARQPQHF
cdr3_nt: TGTGCCATCAGACAGGGGGCGAGACAGCCCCAGCATTTT

d_call: -
v_call: TRBV4-3
j_call: TRBJ1-1
cdr3_aa: CASSQDERYEAFF
cdr3_nt: TGCGCCAGCAGCCAAGATGAGCGGTATGAAGCTTTCTTT